These 28 T cell receptor beta chains originate from one sample sequenced in a study of blood T cells in healthy people across ages. Through a sample-barcoded 5' primer and a J-beta primer mix, a second PCR was run for roughly 7 to 11 cycles. Each CDR3 protein gets one entry after TCRdb re-called the 5' RACE reads with MiXCR. The sample records 1 million or so distinct CDR3 sequences, under 30% being singletons. These records were also assigned to another study, of T cells of mothers and their children.

Sequenced input: blood. The receptor source for this set is a girl aged 2-9 years in good health.

The V and J genes are TRBV4-3 and TRBJ2-7; TRBD1 might be the D (6 bases). The germline V and J ends were trimmed by 0 bases and 2 bases, with 11 bases remaining between them. From germline, CDR1 is LGHNA and CDR2 YSLEER. The CDR3 is made up of 15 amino acids. Written as DNA, the CDR3 is TGCGCCAGCAGCCAAGAATCCAGGGGAACCTACGAGCAGTACTTC. It is translated as CASSQESRGTYEQYF.

This clonotype was counted a few times. The V and J genes are TRBV6-2 or TRBV6-3 and TRBJ1-5, with a weak D call TRBD1 (5 bases). V was clipped by 6 bases and J by 7 bases, with 22 bases between them. Germline CDR1 MNHEY, CDR2 SVGEGT. The CDR3 spans 16 residues. The CDR3 protein is CASSPPPVRVGQPQHF. CDR3 bases: TGTGCCAGCAGCCCACCCCCAGTCAGGGTAGGACAGCCCCAGCATTTT.

This clonotype was recorded a few times. The V call is TRBV10-2, the J call TRBJ1-2, with 9 bases identical to TRBD1. Germline trimming cut 6 bases from V and 5 bases from J; bases unmatched to any gene: 4. CDR3 length: 13 residues. Per germline, CDR1 WSHSY and CDR2 SAAADI. The CDR3 nucleotides are TGCGCCAGCAGCGCACAGGGGGCGTATGGCTACACCTTC. Residues: CASSAQGAYGYTF.

This clonotype was seen a handful of times. A much larger clone is a single base away; this may be a read error. The chain is built from TRBV29-1 and TRBJ2-5, with TRBD1 matching over 8 bases. The germline CDR1 and CDR2 sequences are SQVTM and ANQGSEA. Trimming at V came to 5 bases and at J to 5 bases, leaving 1 base not matched to a gene. This CDR3 is 11 amino acids long. CDR3 sequence (DNA): TGCAGCGTTCGACAGGGGGAGACCCAGTACTTC. Translated: CSVRQGETQYF. Full variable domain (rest looked up from reference TRBV29-1 and TRBJ2-5): SAVISQKPSRDICQRGTSLTIQCQVDSQVTMMFWYRQQPGQSLTLIATANQGSEATYESGFVIDKFPISRPNLTFSTLTVSNMSPEDSSIYLCSVRQGETQYFGPGTRLLVL.

The chain joins TRBV27 to TRBJ2-7, with 7 positions matching TRBD1. The CDR3 is 18 residues long. CDR1 is MNHEY, CDR2 SMNVEV, per germline (reference sequence). J lost 5 bases, V lost 4 bases, and 20 bases had no gene match. The CDR3 nucleotides read TGTGCCAGCAGTTACGCTAACCTATTGGGACAGAGGGGAGACGAGCAGTACTTC. The encoded protein is CASSYANLLGQRGDEQYF.

The chain employs TRBV12-3 or TRBV12-4 and TRBJ2-1; D is perhaps TRBD1 (5 bases). V gave up 8 bases and J gave up 5 bases, with 19 bases separating them. The CDR3 has 15 residues. In DNA form, the CDR3 reads TGTGCCAGCGCGGCCCCAGGGCCCGTAAACAATGAGCAGTTCTTC. Amino acid sequence: CASAAPGPVNNEQFF.

The genes are TRBV28 and TRBJ1-2; TRBD1 agrees at 9 bases. This CDR3 comprises 15 residues. Per the germline V gene, CDR1 is MDHEN and CDR2 is SYDVKM. Losses at the gene ends were 4 bases for V and 5 bases for J; bases not matched to a gene: 8. CDR3 nucleotide sequence: TGTGCCAGCAGTTCCGCGGGGACAGGGACGTATGGCTACACCTTC. Translation gives CASSSAGTGTYGYTF.

The chain combines TRBV28 with TRBJ1-4; the D is unclear. The CDR3 is 16 amino acids. V was pared by 5 bases and J by 0 bases, with 13 bases between. The V gene's germline CDR1 is MDHEN and CDR2 SYDVKM. The CDR3 protein is CASSRGRKSTNEKLFF. The DNA of the CDR3 is TGTGCCAGCAGTCGGGGAAGAAAATCAACTAATGAAAAACTGTTTTTT.

In its sample, this clonotype was seen many times. The rearrangement uses TRBV7-2 and TRBJ2-1; D not resolved. The CDR3 totals 14 residues. V lost 1 base to trimming and J lost 7 bases, with 11 bases between them. Per the germline V gene, CDR1 is SGHTA and CDR2 is FQGNSA. CDR3 loop: CASSLGQRLNEQFF. The CDR3 DNA is TGTGCCAGCAGCTTAGGCCAGAGATTAAATGAGCAGTTCTTC.

V is TRBV7-9 and J is TRBJ2-5; perhaps TRBD2 as D (5 bases). The J call may be faulty, since TRBJ2-7 better matches the DNA end. CDR3 length equals 12 residues. Germline-derived CDR1 and CDR2 are SEHNR and FQNEAQ (reference sequence). CDR3 residues: CATGAVPYEQYF. CDR3 sequence (DNA): TGTGCCACCGGAGCGGTCCCCTACGAGCAGTACTTC.

The chain carries TRBV12-3 or TRBV12-4 and TRBJ1-2; the D is unclear. The CDR3 consists of 10 residues. The ends were cut back, 4 bases at V and 7 bases at J, with 4 bases in the middle. The CDR3 sequence is CASSYVGYTF. Here the CDR3 DNA reads TGTGCCAGCAGTTATGTTGGCTACACCTTC.

This clonotype was detected only a few times. The genes are TRBV15 and TRBJ2-1, with 7 bases aligning to TRBD2. V shed 1 base and J 2 bases; nucleotides not matched to a gene: 2. Per the germline V gene, CDR1 is LNHNV and CDR2 is YYDKDF (reference sequence). This CDR3 is 15 amino acids long. The CDR3 protein is CATSRASGPYNEQFF. Written as DNA, the CDR3 is TGTGCCACCAGCAGAGCTAGCGGACCCTACAATGAGCAGTTCTTC.

This rearrangement joins TRBV20-1 to TRBJ2-3; D may be TRBD2 (6 bases). The V end lost 6 bases, the J end lost 2 bases, and 15 bases lay between the germline ends. The germline V gene has CDR1 DFQATT and CDR2 SNEGSKA (reference sequence). This CDR3 comprises 14 residues. The CDR3, as DNA: TGCAGTGCGGGTGATAGCGGCTACACAGATACGCAGTATTTT. As protein: CSAGDSGYTDTQYF.

The rearrangement links TRBV6-5 to TRBJ2-7; TRBD1 is a possible D gene (5 bases). The germline V gene encodes CDR1 MNHEY and CDR2 SVGAGI. V lost 0 bases, J lost 2 bases, and 8 bases lay in between. This CDR3 has 14 residues. The CDR3 region is CASSYSKGAYEQYF. The CDR3 nucleotides read TGTGCCAGCAGTTACTCGAAAGGGGCCTACGAGCAGTACTTC.

This clonotype has just a few counts. The chain employs TRBV7-9 and TRBJ2-5; 12 nucleotides line up with TRBD1. Near its end, the DNA agrees better with TRBJ2-7, so the J call may be wrong. The CDR3 totals 16 residues. Germline V gene sequence: CDR1 SEHNR, CDR2 FQNEAQ (reference sequence). CDR3 amino acids: CASSFTRDRGPYEQYF. CDR3 sequence (DNA): TGTGCCAGCAGCTTCACCCGGGACAGGGGGCCCTACGAGCAGTACTTC.

The sample holds a few counts of this clonotype. The V gene is TRBV3-1, the J gene TRBJ1-6, with 7 bases that match TRBD1. V shed 7 bases, J shed 7 bases, and the junction held 7 bases outside the gene matches. Germline CDR1 LGHDT, CDR2 YNNKEL (reference sequence). This CDR3 has 14 amino acids. The CDR3 DNA reads as TGTGCCAGCACCCTCGGACAGGAGAATTCACCCCTCCACTTT. It translates to CASTLGQENSPLHF. The whole variable domain, filled in from reference TRBV3-1 and TRBJ1-6, reads DTAVSQTPKYLVTQMGNDKSIKCEQNLGHDTMYWYKQDSKKFLKIMFSYNNKELIINETVPNRFSPKSPDKAHLNLHINSLELGDSAVYFCASTLGQENSPLHFGNGTRLTVT.

About this clonotype: Germline and junction disagree at one end, which may indicate a read error. This chain connects TRBV9 to TRBJ1-2; 10 nucleotides line up with TRBD1. The CDR3 contains 15 residues. Looked up from germline, CDR1 is SGDLS and CDR2 is YYNGEE. CDR3 bases: TGTGCCAGCAGCGTAACGGGACAGGGGATTTATGCCTACACCTTC. This sequence encodes CASSVTGQGIYAYTF. Using reference TRBV9 and TRBJ1-2 for the parts outside the CDR3, the full variable domain is DSGVTQTPKHLITATGQRVTLRCSPRSGDLSVYWYQQSLDQGLQFLIQYYNGEERAKGNILERFSAQQFPDLHSELNLSSLELGDSALYFCASSVTGQGIYAYTFGSGTRLTVV.

This clonotype was picked up a small number of times. The gene calls are TRBV7-8 and TRBJ1-5; D is perhaps TRBD1 (5 bases). The CDR3 length is 15 residues. Germline V gene lookup returns CDR1 SGHVS and CDR2 FQNEAQ. V shed 5 bases and J shed 3 bases, with 14 bases lying between them. In nucleotides, the CDR3 is TGTGCCAGCAGCCCAGGGAGGGAATTCAATCAGCCCCAGCATTTT. This translates into CASSPGREFNQPQHF.

This clonotype was seen repeatedly, ten times or more. This chain uses TRBV12-3 or TRBV12-4 with TRBJ1-4; the D is unclear. V gave up 2 bases and J gave up 2 bases, with 6 bases separating them. The CDR3 contains 14 residues. The CDR3 protein is CASSLYSTNEKLFF. The CDR3 region has the DNA TGTGCCAGCAGTTTATACAGTACTAATGAAAAACTGTTTTTT.

This clonotype was found a few times. CDR3 protein: CASKKRAANNEQFF. In nucleotides, the CDR3 is TGTGCCAGTAAAAAGCGGGCTGCTAACAATGAGCAGTTCTTC. This chain joins TRBV13 and TRBJ2-1, with D possibly matching TRBD2 (6 bases). This CDR3 spans 14 amino acids. The germline V gene encodes CDR1 PRHDT and CDR2 FYEKMQ (reference sequence). Trimming left V 9 bases short and J 5 bases short, with 17 bases between.

The CDR3 loop is CSVSSRNTEAFF. The CDR3 DNA is TGCAGCGTTTCGTCGCGGAACACTGAAGCTTTCTTT. The rearrangement joins TRBV29-1 to TRBJ1-1; D not certain. The ends were cut back, 5 bases at V and 1 base at J, with 8 bases in the middle. CDR3 size: 12 residues. CDR1 SQVTM and CDR2 ANQGSEA come from the germline V gene. Full variable domain (missing parts from reference TRBV29-1 and TRBJ1-1): SAVISQKPSRDICQRGTSLTIQCQVDSQVTMMFWYRQQPGQSLTLIATANQGSEATYESGFVIDKFPISRPNLTFSTLTVSNMSPEDSSIYLCSVSSRNTEAFFGQGTRLTVV.

The chain couples TRBV7-3 to TRBJ2-3; tentatively, D is TRBD2 (6 bases). CDR3 length equals 16 residues. Trimming shortened V by 0 bases and J by 6 bases, and 16 bases separated the two germline ends. CDR1 is SGHTA and CDR2 is FQGTGA in the germline V gene. The CDR3 loop is CASSLTYRDSGDTQYF. CDR3 coding DNA: TGTGCCAGCAGCTTAACGTATCGGGACTCGGGGGATACGCAGTATTTT. The entire variable domain, with the rest obtained from reference TRBV7-3 and TRBJ2-3, is as follows: GAGVSQTPSNKVTEKGKYVELRCDPISGHTALYWYRQSLGQGPEFLIYFQGTGAADDSGLPNDRFFAVRPEGSVSTLKIQRTERGDSAVYLCASSLTYRDSGDTQYFGPGTRLTVL.

In nucleotides, the CDR3 is TGTGCCAGCAGCATCGCCGGGACAGGTCGCCACAATGAGCAGTTCTTC. Its protein is CASSIAGTGRHNEQFF. V gene TRBV7-8 combines with J gene TRBJ2-1; 8 bases are shared with TRBD1. Trimming removed 5 bases from V and 5 bases from J; junction bases left unmatched: 11. The CDR3 totals 16 residues. In germline, CDR1 is SGHVS, CDR2 FQNEAQ.

The chain carries TRBV7-2 and TRBJ2-7; TRBD2 is a possible D gene (5 bases). Germline loops: CDR1 SGHTA, CDR2 FQGNSA. This CDR3 region has 13 residues. Trimming stripped 6 bases from V and 3 bases from J, with 12 bases between. DNA of the CDR3: TGTGCCAGCAGGCCAGACGGGAACTACGAGCAGTACTTC. Protein sequence: CASRPDGNYEQYF.

A word on this clonotype: An end of the junction differs from the germline gene, which may be a read error. The chain is built from TRBV28 and TRBJ1-5; the D gene is possibly TRBD1 (6 bases). The CDR3 is made up of 15 amino acids. CDR1 MDHEN and CDR2 SYDVKM come from the germline V gene. CDR3: CASRPQGSRNQPLHF. The CDR3 nucleotides read TGTGCCAGCAGGCCCCAGGGGTCTCGCAATCAGCCCCTGCATTTT.

In regard to this clonotype: A read error may account for a junction end that differs from germline. This chain connects TRBV15 to TRBJ2-3, with D unclear. This CDR3 spans 17 amino acids. Per the germline V gene, CDR1 is LNHNV and CDR2 is YYDKDF (reference sequence). CDR3 nucleotides: TGTGCCACCAGCCGAGAGCTTGACCTCTGGGTGGCAGATACGCAGTATTTT. This codes for CATSRELDLWVADTQYF.

This clonotype was seen more than once but under ten times. The chain recombines TRBV7-8 with TRBJ2-5; no definite D call. Trimming pared 0 bases from V and 1 base from J, leaving 9 bases between. Germline V gene lookup returns CDR1 SGHVS and CDR2 FQNEAQ. The CDR3 sequence is 15 residues long. The CDR3 nucleotides read TGTGCCAGCAGCTTAGCCCCCCTCCCCCAAGAGACCCAGTACTTC. Translation gives CASSLAPLPQETQYF.

Comments on this clonotype: A read error may account for a junction end that differs from germline. The chain has TRBV13 and TRBJ2-1, with 7 bases that match TRBD2. CDR3 length: 16 residues. Germline CDR1 PRHDT, CDR2 FYEKMQ (reference sequence). Here the CDR3 reads CASSLGRGVGYNEQFF. In DNA, the CDR3 is TGTGCCAGCAGCTTAGGCCGGGGGGTAGGATACAACGAGCAGTTCTTC.